The 28 T cell receptor beta chains below come from one sample, sequenced in a study of blood T cells in healthy people across ages. Next came a second PCR, run for about 7 to 12 cycles, which used a sample-barcoded 5' primer along with a J-beta primer mix. TCRdb independently ran MiXCR on the 5' RACE reads; one entry per CDR3 protein. The sample records 780,000 or so distinct CDR3 sequences, roughly 50% being singletons. Sequenced: blood. Receptors were obtained from a middle-aged man in good health.

This chain connects TRBV10-3 to TRBJ1-2; 8 nucleotides agree with TRBD1. V trimming: 6 bases; J trimming: 4 bases; junction bases outside the gene matches: 1. The CDR3 is 12 residues long. Germline assignment: CDR1 ENHRY and CDR2 SYGVKD. The CDR3 loop is CAIRGTGYGYTF. The CDR3 nucleotides are TGTGCCATCAGGGGGACAGGCTATGGCTACACCTTC.

V is TRBV28 and J is TRBJ2-7; weak D call: TRBD1 (6 bases). In germline, CDR1 is MDHEN, CDR2 SYDVKM. V was shortened by 5 bases and J by 2 bases, with 13 bases between the two germline ends. CDR3 length: 14 amino acids. Written as DNA, the CDR3 is TGTGCCAGCAGTAAGGGGACAAGGACCTACGAGCAGTACTTC. This sequence encodes CASSKGTRTYEQYF.

Only a few counts were recorded for this clonotype. V and J are TRBV7-2 and TRBJ2-3; D gene uncertain. Germline V lookup: CDR1 SGHTA, CDR2 FQGNSA. V was cut by 1 base and J by 4 bases, with 9 bases left in between. This CDR3 has 14 residues. CDR3: CASSLVQASDTQYF. In DNA form, the CDR3 reads TGTGCCAGCAGCTTAGTTCAGGCCTCAGATACGCAGTATTTT.

The rearrangement links TRBV29-1 to TRBJ2-1, with D perhaps given as TRBD1 or TRBD2 (7 bases each). Trimming cost V 8 bases and J 9 bases, with 20 bases left between them. Germline lookup yields CDR1 SQVTM and CDR2 ANQGSEA. The CDR3 totals 13 residues. The CDR3: CSSLTGPSGEQFF. As DNA, the CDR3 is TGCAGCTCCTTGACAGGGCCTAGCGGTGAGCAGTTCTTC.

The chain couples TRBV24-1 to TRBJ2-1, with D possibly matching TRBD1 (6 bases). This CDR3 is built from 14 residues. CDR1 KGHDR and CDR2 SFDVKD come from the germline V gene. Trimming cost V 3 bases and J 6 bases, with 11 bases left between them. CDR3 amino acids: CATSDPTRGNEQFF. The CDR3 DNA reads as TGTGCCACCAGTGATCCTACCAGGGGCAATGAGCAGTTCTTC.

Only a few counts were recorded for this clonotype. The rearrangement links TRBV7-2 to TRBJ1-1; 7 bases align to TRBD1. Germline assignment: CDR1 SGHTA and CDR2 FQGNSA. The CDR3 extends over 14 amino acids. Trimming removed 5 bases from V and 4 bases from J; junction bases left unmatched: 7. The chain's CDR3 is CASSPNRGGTEAFF. CDR3 DNA: TGTGCCAGCAGCCCCAACAGGGGAGGCACTGAAGCTTTCTTT.

The chain has TRBV6-1 and TRBJ2-7; D may be TRBD2 (5 bases). Per germline, CDR1 MNHNS and CDR2 SASEGT. The germline V and J ends were trimmed by 6 bases and 7 bases, with 16 bases remaining between them. The CDR3 is 13 residues long. CDR3 sequence reads: CASRGLPYNEQYF. The CDR3 DNA reads as TGTGCCAGCAGAGGACTTCCGTACAATGAGCAGTACTTC.

This clonotype was counted a few times. The chain links TRBV6-5 to TRBJ2-5; D is perhaps TRBD1 (5 bases). The V and J ends lost 4 bases and 4 bases respectively, with 16 bases between them. From germline, CDR1 is MNHEY and CDR2 SVGAGI. This CDR3 has 15 amino acids. The CDR3 bases are TGTGCCAGCAGTTCCAGCTTCGAAGGGGTAGAGACCCAGTACTTC. Amino acids: CASSSSFEGVETQYF.

This clonotype was counted only a few times. The V and J genes are TRBV5-1 and TRBJ2-3, with TRBD2 identical over 8 bases. The V gene's germline CDR1 is SGHRS and CDR2 YFSETQ. This CDR3 has 15 residues. Unmatched junction bases numbered 9, after V lost 5 bases and J lost 4 bases. CDR3 in amino acids: CASSRAGGRADTQYF. The CDR3 DNA is TGCGCCAGCAGTCGGGCGGGAGGTCGGGCAGATACGCAGTATTTT.

This clonotype was recorded a few times. The J gene is TRBJ2-7, the V gene TRBV29-1; D possibly corresponds to TRBD1 (5 bases). The germline V gene encodes CDR1 SQVTM and CDR2 ANQGSEA. CDR3 length: 16 residues. Trimming pared 5 bases from V and 2 bases from J, leaving 22 bases between. The CDR3 sequence: CSVRKLPPQGPYEQYF. The CDR3 DNA reads as TGCAGCGTTAGGAAACTCCCCCCTCAGGGTCCCTACGAGCAGTACTTC.

A few counts support this clonotype. The CDR3 sequence: CASSEHRGVETQYF. The CDR3 DNA follows: TGTGCCAGCAGTGAACACCGCGGGGTCGAGACCCAGTACTTC. V is TRBV6-1 and J is TRBJ2-5; D possibly corresponds to TRBD2 (6 bases). V was clipped by 2 bases and J by 5 bases, with 12 bases between them. There are 14 residues in the CDR3. CDR1 and CDR2 from the germline V gene are MNHNS and SASEGT.

V gene TRBV19 combines with J gene TRBJ2-7; D uncertain. This CDR3 is built from 12 residues. The V gene lost 10 bases and the J gene lost 3 bases, with 13 bases spanning the gap. From germline, CDR1 is LNHDA and CDR2 SQIVND (reference sequence). The CDR3 sequence is CATGPTNYEQYF. CDR3 bases: TGTGCCACCGGGCCTACCAACTACGAGCAGTACTTC.

As for this clonotype: This sequence may be a read error, since a much larger clone differs from it by one base. V and J are TRBV7-2 and TRBJ2-5; 10 bases are a match to TRBD2. The last part of the DNA fits TRBJ2-1 better; the J call may be wrong. The CDR3 runs to 17 residues. Germline assignment: CDR1 SGHTA and CDR2 FQGNSA. CDR3 region: CASSLIAWTSGKETQFF. The CDR3 bases are TGTGCCAGCAGCTTGATTGCGTGGACTAGCGGAAAAGAGACCCAGTTCTTC.

The chain employs TRBV20-1 and TRBJ1-2; no clear D. Germline V lookup: CDR1 DFQATT, CDR2 SNEGSKA (reference sequence). The CDR3 consists of 13 residues. V was clipped by 0 bases and J by 2 bases, with 7 bases between them. As DNA, the CDR3 is TGCAGTGCTAGAGATTCCCTGAACTATGGCTACACCTTC. Its translation: CSARDSLNYGYTF.

The chain couples TRBV20-1 to TRBJ2-1, with a tentative D call TRBD1 (6 bases). From germline, CDR1 is DFQATT and CDR2 SNEGSKA (reference sequence). Trimming left V 5 bases short and J 5 bases short, with 19 bases between. CDR3 length: 15 residues. The CDR3, as DNA: TGCAGTGCTGCCGGGGATGGCAGGGGAGACAATGAGCAGTTCTTC. Translating it yields CSAAGDGRGDNEQFF.

The gene calls are TRBV9 and TRBJ2-1, with 7 positions matching TRBD1. With 4 bases clipped from V and 5 bases from J, the junction kept 6 bases outside the gene matches. CDR1 and CDR2 (germline): SGDLS, YYNGEE. The CDR3 has 14 residues. The CDR3 DNA is TGTGCCAGCAGCCCCAGGGGACAGCACAATGAGCAGTTCTTC. This translates into CASSPRGQHNEQFF.

The V gene is TRBV5-1, the J gene TRBJ2-5; 8 bases are shared with TRBD1. V dropped 0 bases and J dropped 0; count of bases not matched to a gene: 1. Germline CDR1 and CDR2: SGHRS and YFSETQ. This CDR3 has 15 amino acids. CDR3 coding DNA: TGCGCCAGCAGCTTGGGACAGGGGAACCAAGAGACCCAGTACTTC. Translation gives CASSLGQGNQETQYF.

Points on this clonotype: This may arise from a read error, as a much more abundant clone is one base away. The chain couples TRBV24-1 to TRBJ1-2; D unclear. The CDR3 extends over 13 amino acids. Trimming removed 5 bases at V and 6 bases at J, with 12 bases between. Per the germline V gene, CDR1 is KGHDR and CDR2 is SFDVKD. This chain's CDR3 is CATSGDPLHGYTF. The CDR3 nucleotides read TGTGCCACCAGTGGAGATCCCCTCCATGGCTACACCTTC.

V is TRBV12-3 or TRBV12-4 and J is TRBJ2-7, with 8 bases fitting TRBD2. This CDR3 is 14 amino acids long. Trimming at V came to 6 bases and at J to 9 bases, leaving 13 bases not matched to a gene. The CDR3 spells CASSPLSGGRRQYF. The CDR3 DNA is TGTGCCAGCAGCCCACTAAGCGGGGGAAGGAGGCAGTACTTC.

As DNA, the CDR3 is TGTGCCAGCAGTTTAGAGACTAGAGGGGGGGAGCAGTACTTC. Its protein product is CASSLETRGGEQYF. The chain recombines TRBV12-3 or TRBV12-4 with TRBJ2-4; a weak D match, TRBD2 (7 bases). V lost 1 base and J 13 bases, leaving 17 bases between the germline ends. CDR3 size: 14 residues.

This clonotype appeared a few times. The rearrangement uses TRBV7-8 and TRBJ2-3; D gene ambiguous. The length of the CDR3 is 14 residues. Trimming left V 5 bases short and J 3 bases short, with 12 bases between. Germline V gene lookup returns CDR1 SGHVS and CDR2 FQNEAQ. The CDR3 spells CASSVPARTDTQYF. The CDR3 coding sequence is TGTGCCAGCAGCGTACCTGCCAGAACAGATACGCAGTATTTT.

The chain is built from TRBV7-9 and TRBJ2-7; unclear D gene. Germline values: CDR1 SEHNR, CDR2 FQNEAQ (reference sequence). The CDR3 loop spans 14 amino acids. The V end lost 3 bases, the J end lost 6 bases, and 15 bases lay between the germline ends. The CDR3 sequence: CASSFSDAKLEQYF. Here the CDR3 DNA reads TGTGCCAGCAGCTTTTCGGACGCAAAACTCGAGCAGTACTTC.

This clonotype was observed a few times. J is TRBJ1-2 and V is TRBV25-1, with D possibly TRBD1 on 6 matching bases. Germline V gene lookup returns CDR1 MGHDK and CDR2 SYGVNS. Trimming took off 2 bases at V and 4 bases at J, with 14 bases between the two ends. The CDR3 extends over 15 amino acids. The CDR3, as DNA: TGTGCCAGCAGTGAAAGGACAGATTTCCTCTATGGCTACACCTTC. This encodes CASSERTDFLYGYTF.

The CDR3: CSAHYGSSGTDTQYF. The CDR3 nucleotides read TGCAGTGCTCATTATGGTTCTAGCGGAACAGATACGCAGTATTTT. This rearrangement joins TRBV20-1 to TRBJ2-3; 7 bases match TRBD2. Germline V gene lookup returns CDR1 DFQATT and CDR2 SNEGSKA (reference sequence). The CDR3 is 15 amino acids. Trimming took 5 bases from V and 3 from J; bases not matched to a gene: 11.

The chain recombines TRBV7-3 with TRBJ2-3, with D tentatively TRBD1 (5 bases). The V gene lost 3 bases and the J gene lost 8 bases, with 18 bases spanning the gap. This CDR3 is 15 amino acids long. The V gene's germline CDR1 is SGHTA and CDR2 FQGTGA. In DNA form, the CDR3 reads TGTGCCAGCAGCTTGACAGCCTCTCAGCCCTCTACGCAGTATTTT. This codes for CASSLTASQPSTQYF. Full variable domain (missing parts from reference TRBV7-3 and TRBJ2-3): GAGVSQTPSNKVTEKGKYVELRCDPISGHTALYWYRQSLGQGPEFLIYFQGTGAADDSGLPNDRFFAVRPEGSVSTLKIQRTERGDSAVYLCASSLTASQPSTQYFGPGTRLTVL.

CDR3: CATSDLPWRRDGKTQYF. Here the CDR3 DNA reads TGTGCCACCAGTGATTTGCCCTGGCGGCGGGATGGAAAGACCCAGTACTTC. This rearrangement joins TRBV24-1 to TRBJ2-7; TRBD2 might be the D (6 bases). The J call is in doubt because the DNA end fits TRBJ2-5 better. The CDR3 extends over 17 amino acids. Germline V gives CDR1 KGHDR, CDR2 SFDVKD.

The chain is built from TRBV5-1 and TRBJ1-1; D gene uncertain. The germline V gene encodes CDR1 SGHRS and CDR2 YFSETQ. Trimming took 4 bases from V and 0 from J, leaving 13 bases between them. The CDR3 covers 15 residues. CDR3 in DNA: TGCGCCAGCAGCGTGGACGGAATCATGAACACTGAAGCTTTCTTT. It codes for CASSVDGIMNTEAFF.

As regards this clonotype: An end of the junction does not agree with germline; a read error may underlie this. The CDR3 here is CAISRVRERSYEHYF. In DNA, the CDR3 is TGTGCCATCAGTAGGGTCCGGGAGAGGTCCTACGAGCATTACTTC. The chain combines TRBV10-3 with TRBJ2-7; TRBD2 might be the D (6 bases). Germline V CDR1 and CDR2: ENHRY, SYGVKD. The CDR3 runs 15 residues.